A single sample gave rise to the 5 T cell receptor beta chains below, sequenced in a study of T-cell reconstitution after alpha-beta-depleted transplantation in children. Preparation of the TCRbeta library was carried out with unique molecular identifiers. A single record per CDR3 protein comes from TCRdb applying MiXCR to the PCR reads. The data show around 200,000 distinct CDR3 sequences, with roughly 15% seen just once and just under 45% held by the top ten. The source was PBMCs, mostly from graft donor cells, collected 360 days after TCRalphabeta/CD19-depleted stem cell transplant. The receptors come from a male patient aged 2 to 9 who had a stem cell transplant for acute lymphoblastic leukemia, so the T cells may come from the graft donor.

The CDR3 DNA reads as TGCGCCAGCAGCGACGGGACCTCCGCGTCGGATGAAAAACTGTTTTTT. Its translation: CASSDGTSASDEKLFF. This sequence joins TRBV5-1 and TRBJ1-4, with a possible D match to TRBD1 (5 bases). CDR3 length: 16 residues. V was pared by 4 bases and J by 6 bases, with 19 bases between. CDR1 is SGHRS and CDR2 is YFSETQ in the germline V gene. Looking up the rest from reference TRBV5-1 and TRBJ1-4 gives the full variable domain: KAGVTQTPRYLIKTRGQQVTLSCSPISGHRSVSWYQQTPGQGLQFLFEYFSETQRNKGNFPGRFSGRQFSNSRSEMNVSTLELGDSALYLCASSDGTSASDEKLFFGSGTQLSVL.

This clonotype has just a few counts. The chain uses TRBV19 and TRBJ1-6; 7 positions match TRBD1. Germline loops: CDR1 LNHDA, CDR2 SQIVND (reference sequence). After removal of 7 bases from V and 6 bases from J, the junction contained 3 bases not matched to a gene. The CDR3 sequence is 13 residues long. The CDR3 spells CASKHRGNSPLHF. The CDR3 coding sequence is TGTGCCAGTAAGCACAGGGGTAATTCACCCCTCCACTTT.

This clonotype was seen at least ten times. V gene TRBV28 combines with J gene TRBJ2-3; 8 bases line up with TRBD2. V gave up 4 bases and J gave up 3 bases; unmatched junction bases: 6. From germline, CDR1 is MDHEN and CDR2 SYDVKM. The CDR3 spans 15 residues. CDR3 DNA: TGTGCCAGCAGTTCGGGAGGGAGAGGAACAGATACGCAGTATTTT. It is translated as CASSSGGRGTDTQYF.

The table lists this clonotype with a count of one. The CDR3 sequence: CASSKGRVRAGDYEQYF. The CDR3 nucleotides are TGTGCCAGCAGCAAAGGTCGGGTGAGGGCGGGTGACTACGAGCAGTACTTC. The chain carries TRBV21-1 and TRBJ2-7; the table's TRBD2 call for D was not verified on the DNA. TRBV21-1 is a recognized pseudogene. The CDR3 runs to 17 residues.

This clonotype was observed a few times. The chain links TRBV6-1 to TRBJ1-2, with 7 bases that match TRBD1. The germline V gene encodes CDR1 MNHNS and CDR2 SASEGT. The CDR3 has 15 amino acids. The J segment lost 7 bases and the V segment lost 5 bases, leaving 13 bases of the junction unmatched. DNA of the CDR3: TGTGCCAGCAGTCGAAGGGACACAGGGGTCGGTGGCTACACCTTC. Translated, it gives CASSRRDTGVGGYTF.